This TCR beta chain was recovered during a study of post-analysis software for immune sequencing data. A note on this clonotype: The antigen remains unidentified.

CDR3 length equals 13 residues. V dropped 6 bases and J dropped 3 bases, with 13 bases sitting between them. Germline V gives CDR1 SQVTM, CDR2 ANQGSEA. Study outcomes and limitations: Controls had lower frequencies than patients of a few TRBV segments, which included TRBV5-6, TRBV5-1 and TRBV20-1.

Incorporated into the TCR beta cDNA libraries were unique molecular identifiers, which served to reduce PCR and sequencing biases. When 1 to 10 million T cells were used, they gave around 500,000 cDNA molecules. TCRdb reprocessed the PCR reads with MiXCR, giving one entry per CDR3 protein. The data show about 820,000 distinct CDR3 sequences, with roughly half seen just once and approximately 4.5% held by the top ten. The TCR originated in a girl aged 5 to 17 with multiple sclerosis. The chain couples TRBV29-1 to TRBJ2-3; unclear D gene. Material for sequencing was blood. CDR3 region: CSVKTLITDTQYF. CDR3 DNA: TGCAGCGTGAAGACGCTGATTACAGATACGCAGTATTTT.